This is a list of T cell receptor beta chains from one sample in a study of T cell repertoires in aging, cancer and after chemotherapy. In TCRdb, the multiplex PCR reads were re-called with MiXCR into one record per CDR3 protein. Of thousands of distinct CDR3 sequences listed, about 32% were seen once; the top ten hold 25% to 30%. The sample taken for sequencing was blood. These receptors were obtained from a human donor with a blood cancer. Each CDR3 is given with its conserved first and last residue. D genes are given only for firm matches. Size is omitted from some rows. Given values are once, few, many or a class for expanded clones.

j_call v_call d_call clone_size cdr3_nt cdr3_aa
TRBJ2-1 TRBV18 . few TGTGCCAGCTCCACGTGGGCTGGACTATACTACAATGAGCAGTTCTTC CASSTWAGLYYNEQFF
TRBJ1-6 TRBV6-5 . . TGTGCCAGCAGTTATAGCTCCTATAATTCACCCCTCCACTTT CASSYSSYNSPLHF
TRBJ2-2 TRBV6-5 TRBD1 . TGTGCCAGCAGTTACTTCCTGTGGACAGGGGGCACCGGGGAGCTGTTTTTT CASSYFLWTGGTGELFF
TRBJ2-3 TRBV12-3/TRBV12-4 TRBD2 few TGTGCCAGCAGTCCCGCTAGCGGGGGGGCACGCACAGATACGCAGTATTTT CASSPASGGARTDTQYF
TRBJ2-7 TRBV18 . . TGTGCCAGCTCACCACGTGGAGTCTACGAGCAGTACTTC CASSPRGVYEQYF
TRBJ2-3 TRBV19 TRBD2 few TGTGCCAGTAGTCCAAGCTCGTCAGCGGGAGTTGATGATACGCAGTATTTT CASSPSSSAGVDDTQYF
TRBJ2-5 TRBV27 . medium-sized TGTGCCAGCAGTTTGGGGGCTGGTGAGACCCAGTACTTC CASSLGAGETQYF
TRBJ2-1 TRBV5-5 . medium-sized TGTGCCAGCAGCTCGACGGACAGATGGGCGTATGAGCAGTTCTTC CASSSTDRWAYEQFF
TRBJ2-5 TRBV6-6 . medium-sized TGTGCCAGCAGCCACGGCGTCCCCGGTGAGACCCAGTACTTC CASSHGVPGETQYF
TRBJ2-5 TRBV11-1 . . TGCGCCAGCAGCCTCAGGTTGCCAGAGACCCAGTACTTC CASSLRLPETQYF
TRBJ1-5 TRBV6-5 TRBD1 . TGTGCCAGCAGAGATCTAACCGGGACAGGGTCTCAGCCCCAGCATTTT CASRDLTGTGSQPQHF
TRBJ1-3 TRBV12-3/TRBV12-4 . few TGTGCCAGCACCCTCCTGGCGGGCTCTGGAAACACCATATATTTT CASTLLAGSGNTIYF
TRBJ1-6 TRBV27 . few TGTGCCAGCAGTTTAGCAGGGTTCTCACCCCTCCACTTT CASSLAGFSPLHF
TRBJ1-1 TRBV6-5 . . TGTGCCACCAGTGCGTCGGGTTTAAGGGGGGCTTTCTTT CATSASGLRGAFF
TRBJ1-2 TRBV19 TRBD1 . TGTGCCAGTAGTATAAAGACAGGGGCCAACTATGGCTACACCTTC CASSIKTGANYGYTF
TRBJ2-1 TRBV30 . few TGTGCCTCCTTTTCGGTGGTCAATGAGCAGTTCTTC CASFSVVNEQFF
TRBJ1-2 TRBV7-9 . . TGTGCCAGCAGCTTAGATTCGGGGACTAGGGGAGGCTACACCTTC CASSLDSGTRGGYTF
TRBJ2-2 TRBV4-1 TRBD2 few TGCGCCAGCAGATCCTATAGCGGGAGAGGCACCGGGGAGCTGTTTTTT CASRSYSGRGTGELFF
TRBJ1-2 TRBV5-4 . few TGTGCCAGCAGCTTGCGGTTCCGGGAAACCCAAGGGGGCTACACCTTC CASSLRFRETQGGYTF
TRBJ2-1 TRBV19 . few TGTGCCAGTAGTCTAGCTTGGGAGCAGTTCTTC CASSLAWEQFF
TRBJ2-3 TRBV11-3 . medium-sized TGTGCCAGCAGCTTTTGGGGGCGCGGCACAGATACGCAGTATTTT CASSFWGRGTDTQYF
TRBJ2-7 TRBV29-1 . medium-sized TGCAGCGGGGGGGGACAGAGCTTCTACGAGCAGTACTTC CSGGGQSFYEQYF
TRBJ1-1 TRBV18 TRBD1 few TGTGCCAGCTCACCTCGCGACAGGGTTGCAGCTTTCTTT CASSPRDRVAAFF
TRBJ1-5 TRBV5-4 . . TGTGCCAGCAGACTATCCAATAGCAATCAGCCCCAGCATTTT CASRLSNSNQPQHF
TRBJ1-6 TRBV19 . . TGTGCCAGTAGCGAGTACGCCTATAATTCACCCCTCCACTTT CASSEYAYNSPLHF
TRBJ1-6 TRBV6-6 TRBD1 . TGTGCCAGCAGGCGAAGGGGACAGGGAAATTCACCCCTCCACTTT CASRRRGQGNSPLHF
TRBJ2-7 TRBV6-5 . . TGTGCCAGCAGTACAGGGCCTTGGACCTACGAGCAGTACTTC CASSTGPWTYEQYF
TRBJ2-7 TRBV18 . . TGCGCCAGCAGTGAGTCGGGCCTAGCGCGAGGGGGTTACGAGCAGTACTTC CASSESGLARGGYEQYF
TRBJ2-7 TRBV20-1 TRBD2 once TGCAGTGCAAGCGGGGGGCAGTACTTC CSASGGQYF
TRBJ1-1 TRBV6-1 TRBD1 . TGTGCCACCACCCCACAGCGGCAGGGGGGTGAAGCTTTCTTT CATTPQRQGGEAFF
TRBJ2-1 TRBV30 TRBD1 . TGTGCCTGGAGCGATCACAGGGGGGCCTACAATGAGCAGTTCTTC CAWSDHRGAYNEQFF
TRBJ2-1 TRBV24-1 TRBD2 medium-sized TGTGCCACCAGTGATCCCGGACTAGCGGGAGGGCGCTACAATGAGCAGTTCTTC CATSDPGLAGGRYNEQFF
TRBJ2-4 TRBV12-3/TRBV12-4 . . TGTGCCAGCGTCGGGGCGACGGCAGGCAAAAACATTCAGTACTTC CASVGATAGKNIQYF
TRBJ2-3 TRBV6-5 . few TGTGCCAGCAGTTACCGGTTTGAGGGGGCAGATACGCAGTATTTT CASSYRFEGADTQYF
TRBJ1-1 TRBV27 . . TGTGCCAGCAGTTTATCAAGGAACACTGAAGCTTTCTTT CASSLSRNTEAFF
TRBJ2-7 TRBV6-5 . few TGTGCCAGCAGCTCCCCGCTGGGATCCTACGAGCAGTACTTC CASSSPLGSYEQYF
TRBJ2-1 TRBV7-6 . few TGTGCCAGCAGCTACCCGGGACACTCCTACAATGAGCAGTTCTTC CASSYPGHSYNEQFF
TRBJ1-2 TRBV19 . . TGTGCCAGTAGTATAAAGGCGGAAGCTAACTATGGCTACACCTTC CASSIKAEANYGYTF
TRBJ2-3 TRBV20-1 TRBD2 large TGCAGTGCTAGAGAGGGGGGGGTTACGCAGTATTTT CSAREGGVTQYF
TRBJ2-7 TRBV5-6 TRBD1 . TGTGCCAGCAGCGCGACAGGGGATGATTCCTACGAGCAGTACTTC CASSATGDDSYEQYF
TRBJ1-1 TRBV10-3 . . TGTGCCATCAGTTACAGGGATGTAGGCACTGAAGCTTTCTTT CAISYRDVGTEAFF
TRBJ2-3 TRBV10-3 TRBD2 few TGTGCCATCGCCAAGCGGGAGGGCACAGATACGCAGTATTTT CAIAKREGTDTQYF
TRBJ1-5 TRBV15 . medium-sized TGTGCCACCAGCAGAACTTACGAAATGACCAGCCCCCAGCATTTT CATSRTYEMTSPQHF
TRBJ2-4 TRBV30 . medium-sized TGTGCCTTGGAGGGCGGGAACATTCAGTACTTC CALEGGNIQYF
TRBJ1-3 TRBV6-1 . . TGTGCCAGCAGTGTGGGCAGCTCTGGAAACACCATATATTTT CASSVGSSGNTIYF
TRBJ2-7 TRBV6-5 TRBD2 . TGTGCCAGCAGTTACAGCAGCGGGGCATACGAGCAGTACTTC CASSYSSGAYEQYF
TRBJ2-1 TRBV30 TRBD1 once TGTGCCTGGTGTGTAGGGACAGGGATGTACAATGAGCAGTTCTTC CAWCVGTGMYNEQFF
TRBJ1-1 TRBV18 . . TGTGCCAGCTCACCTACGTGGGGGCGCGGCACTGAAGCTTTCTTT CASSPTWGRGTEAFF
TRBJ2-7 TRBV30 . few TGTGCCTGGAGTGCTTCTGGGACGGTTTTCTACGAGCAGTACTTC CAWSASGTVFYEQYF
TRBJ2-7 TRBV6-5 TRBD1 . TGTGCCAGCAACGGACAGGGTCTAGACGAGCAGTACTTC CASNGQGLDEQYF
TRBJ2-5 TRBV24-1 TRBD2 few TGTGCCACCAGTGATCGGGCGGGGGGGGAGACCCAGTACTTC CATSDRAGGETQYF
TRBJ2-6 TRBV12-3/TRBV12-4 . few TGTGCCAGCAGTACCGGGGGCAAAGGAGGTTCTGGGGCCAACGTCCTGACTTTC CASSTGGKGGSGANVLTF
TRBJ1-2 TRBV7-9 . few TGTGCCAGCAGCCCCGACGAGGCCCTTGCCTCCGGTTACACCTTC CASSPDEALASGYTF
TRBJ2-2 TRBV5-4 TRBD1 . TGTGCCAGCAGCTTTTGGGACAGGAGGGAGGGGGAGCTGTTTTTT CASSFWDRREGELFF